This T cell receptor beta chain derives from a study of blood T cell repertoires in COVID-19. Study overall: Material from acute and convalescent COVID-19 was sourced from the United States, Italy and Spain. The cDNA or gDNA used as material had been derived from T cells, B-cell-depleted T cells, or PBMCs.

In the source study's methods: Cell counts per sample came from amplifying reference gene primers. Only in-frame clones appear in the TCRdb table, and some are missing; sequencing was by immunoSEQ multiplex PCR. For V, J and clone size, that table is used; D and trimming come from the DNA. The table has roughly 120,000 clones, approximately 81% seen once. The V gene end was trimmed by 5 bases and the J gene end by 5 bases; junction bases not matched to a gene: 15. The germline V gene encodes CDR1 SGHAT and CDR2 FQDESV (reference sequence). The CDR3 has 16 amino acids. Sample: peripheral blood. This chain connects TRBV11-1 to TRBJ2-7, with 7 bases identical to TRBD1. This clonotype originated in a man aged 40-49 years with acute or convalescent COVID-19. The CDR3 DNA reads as TGTGCCAGCAGCCCCACCTACAGGGGCGTTCAACACGAGCAGTACTTC. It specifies CASSPTYRGVQHEQYF.